The 27 T cell receptor beta chains reported below all come from one sample, sequenced in a study of shared clonotypes between healthy human individuals. Produced via immunoSEQ multiplex PCR; TCRdb's table is partial and in-frame only. The table shows more than 550,000 clones, with roughly 72% occurring only once. The sequenced sample consisted of memory CD4+ T cells sorted from blood. Subset given: CD45RA-negative fraction. These TCRs come from a woman in her twenties or thirties in good health.

This chain connects TRBV5-4 to TRBJ2-1; tentative D call: TRBD2 (5 bases). Trimming stripped 4 bases from V and 10 bases from J, with 9 bases between. The CDR3 loop spans 11 amino acids. Germline V lookup: CDR1 SGHNT, CDR2 YYREEE (reference sequence). CDR3 nucleotides: TGTGCCAGCAGCCACGGGGAGGAGCAGTTCTTC. Translation: CASSHGEEQFF.

The chain links TRBV25-1 to TRBJ2-7; D perhaps matches TRBD1 (5 bases). Deletions cut 3 bases from V and 0 bases from J, with 12 bases between. The germline V gene has CDR1 MGHDK and CDR2 SYGVNS. This CDR3 comprises 15 residues. Here the CDR3 reads CASSDRVRGSYEQYF. The CDR3 nucleotides are TGTGCCAGCAGTGACAGGGTTAGGGGCTCCTACGAGCAGTACTTC.

The CDR3 nucleotides read TGTGCCAGCAAGATGGGCAGGAGTTACAATCAGCCCCAGCATTTT. Amino acids: CASKMGRSYNQPQHF. This sequence joins TRBV2 and TRBJ1-5; D is unclear. In germline, CDR1 is SNHLY, CDR2 FYNNEI. Trimming took 7 bases from V and 3 from J, leaving 16 bases between them. This CDR3 is 15 amino acids long.

V usage is TRBV30 and J usage is TRBJ2-3; the match to TRBD2 covers 9 bases. Trimming removed 4 bases from V and 3 bases from J; junction bases left unmatched: 2. The V gene's germline CDR1 is GTSNPN and CDR2 SVGIG (reference sequence). CDR3 length: 13 residues. CDR3 amino acids: CAWILAGTDTQYF. The CDR3 nucleotides are TGTGCCTGGATTCTAGCGGGAACAGATACGCAGTATTTT.

The chain employs TRBV28 and TRBJ2-5, with 9 bases matching TRBD1. The germline gives CDR1 MDHEN, CDR2 SYDVKM. The CDR3 consists of 14 residues. V was clipped by 5 bases and J by 5 bases; unmatched bases: 6. CDR3 residues: CASSSDRGSETQYF. In DNA, the CDR3 is TGTGCCAGCAGTAGTGACAGGGGGTCCGAGACCCAGTACTTC.

This chain joins TRBV30 and TRBJ1-2, with D hard to call. The CDR3 runs to 12 residues. Between the trimmed V and J ends, which lost 2 bases and 4 bases, there was a span of 8 bases. Germline assignment: CDR1 GTSNPN and CDR2 SVGIG (reference sequence). In nucleotides, the CDR3 is TGTGCCTGGAGTCCTGTCCCCTATGGCTACACCTTC. It specifies CAWSPVPYGYTF. Drawing the rest from reference TRBV30 and TRBJ1-2, the complete variable domain is SQTIHQWPATLVQPVGSPLSLECTVEGTSNPNLYWYRQAAGRGLQLLFYSVGIGQISSEVPQNLSASRPQDRQFILSSKKLLLSDSGFYLCAWSPVPYGYTFGSGTRLTVV.

The V and J genes are TRBV5-1 and TRBJ2-1; 7 bases fit TRBD2. CDR1 is SGHRS and CDR2 is YFSETQ in the germline V gene. The CDR3 is made up of 17 amino acids. The V gene end was trimmed by 4 bases and the J gene end by 0 bases; junction bases not matched to a gene: 10. The CDR3 DNA is TGCGCCAGCAGCATTGGTCCTAGCGGTAGCTCCTACAATGAGCAGTTCTTC. This translates into CASSIGPSGSSYNEQFF.

This clone was recorded only once. The gene calls are TRBV2 and TRBJ2-7; D tentatively reads TRBD1 or TRBD2 (6 bases each). This CDR3 region has 14 residues. In germline, CDR1 is SNHLY, CDR2 FYNNEI. The ends were cut back, 4 bases at V and 5 bases at J, with 15 bases in the middle. The CDR3: CASSVLRGQDEQYF. As DNA, the CDR3 is TGTGCCAGCAGTGTACTCCGGGGGCAGGACGAGCAGTACTTC.

V usage is TRBV19 and J usage is TRBJ2-3; 10 bases agree with TRBD2. V was pared by 1 base and J by 3 bases, with 1 base of the junction left unmatched. Germline-derived CDR1 and CDR2 are LNHDA and SQIVND (reference sequence). The CDR3 loop spans 15 amino acids. CDR3 residues: CASSIVSGRTDTQYF. The DNA for the CDR3 is TGTGCCAGTAGTATAGTTAGCGGGAGGACAGATACGCAGTATTTT.

The chain has TRBV4-2 and TRBJ1-2; TRBD1 matches 12 bases. The CDR3 contains 15 residues. The V segment lost 3 bases and the J segment 7 bases; nucleotides outside the gene matches: 6. Germline CDR1 LGHNA, CDR2 YNFKEQ. Here the CDR3 reads CASSQAGTGGLGYTF. DNA for the CDR3: TGTGCCAGCAGCCAGGCCGGGACAGGGGGCCTTGGCTACACCTTC.

This clone was seen a few times. The chain carries TRBV25-1 and TRBJ1-1; D is uncertain. V lost 0 bases to trimming and J lost 2 bases, with 7 bases between them. There are 14 residues in the CDR3. Per the germline V gene, CDR1 is MGHDK and CDR2 is SYGVNS. In DNA, the CDR3 is TGTGCCAGCAGTGAATACACGAGAAACACTGAAGCTTTCTTT. Its protein product is CASSEYTRNTEAFF.

V is TRBV28 and J is TRBJ2-5; D call uncertain. The closer fit of TRBJ2-7 to the DNA end suggests the J call may be wrong. The CDR3 is made up of 16 amino acids. Germline loops: CDR1 MDHEN, CDR2 SYDVKM. The CDR3 region has the DNA TGTGCCAGCAGTCCCTCGGTGGTGAGTTACTCCTACGAGCAGTACTTC. Its protein is CASSPSVVSYSYEQYF.

The chain joins TRBV9 to TRBJ2-1; a weak D match, TRBD1 (5 bases). This CDR3 contains 14 residues. The germline gives CDR1 SGDLS, CDR2 YYNGEE. V lost 0 bases and J lost 3, with 7 bases in between. CDR3 nucleotide sequence: TGTGCCAGCAGCGTAGGACAGAACTACAATGAGCAGTTCTTC. Its translation is CASSVGQNYNEQFF. The complete variable domain, with remaining parts taken from reference TRBV9 and TRBJ2-1, reads DSGVTQTPKHLITATGQRVTLRCSPRSGDLSVYWYQQSLDQGLQFLIQYYNGEERAKGNILERFSAQQFPDLHSELNLSSLELGDSALYFCASSVGQNYNEQFFGPGTRLTVL.

The chain carries TRBV28 and TRBJ1-2; 11 nucleotides match TRBD1. In germline, CDR1 is MDHEN, CDR2 SYDVKM. The CDR3 runs 13 residues. The trim removed 6 bases at V and 8 bases at J, leaving 5 bases unmatched. This CDR3 is CASRGQGVPGYTF. CDR3 nucleotides: TGTGCCAGCAGGGGACAGGGGGTTCCCGGCTACACCTTC.

V is TRBV5-1 and J is TRBJ2-1, with 11 bases matching TRBD2. Germline V gene lookup returns CDR1 SGHRS and CDR2 YFSETQ. Trimming removed 4 bases from V and 8 bases from J; junction bases left unmatched: 8. The CDR3 has 15 residues. CDR3 residues: CASSPGGLAGDEQFF. The CDR3 DNA reads TGCGCCAGCAGCCCAGGTGGACTAGCGGGCGATGAGCAGTTCTTC. The full variable domain, with the rest looked up from reference TRBV5-1 and TRBJ2-1, is KAGVTQTPRYLIKTRGQQVTLSCSPISGHRSVSWYQQTPGQGLQFLFEYFSETQRNKGNFPGRFSGRQFSNSRSEMNVSTLELGDSALYLCASSPGGLAGDEQFFGPGTRLTVL.

This clone was detected a few times. The chain has TRBV28 and TRBJ2-7, with D perhaps being TRBD1 or TRBD2 (5 bases each). CDR1 is MDHEN and CDR2 is SYDVKM in the germline V gene. V shed 7 bases and J shed 7 bases, with 11 bases lying between them. The CDR3 contains 11 residues. The CDR3: CASTTEGEQYF. The CDR3 DNA follows: TGTGCCAGCACTACAGAGGGGGAGCAGTACTTC.

V usage is TRBV19 and J usage is TRBJ1-5, with TRBD1 matching over 7 bases. V lost 3 bases to trimming and J lost 6 bases; unmatched junction nucleotides: 8. Germline V gives CDR1 LNHDA, CDR2 SQIVND (reference sequence). This CDR3 has 15 amino acids. CDR3 sequence: CASSIGQVGAQPQHF. CDR3 bases: TGTGCCAGTAGTATCGGACAGGTAGGGGCTCAGCCCCAGCATTTT.

The chain employs TRBV5-8 and TRBJ2-2; D remains unclear. V was pared by 0 bases and J by 5 bases, with 11 bases between. The CDR3 is 15 residues long. The germline V gene encodes CDR1 SGHTS and CDR2 YDEGEE. CDR3 residues: CASSLGTRKTGELFF. The CDR3 nucleotides read TGTGCCAGCAGCTTGGGGACCCGTAAGACCGGGGAGCTGTTTTTT.

Notes on this clone: It may be a read error: a sequence one base away is much more abundant. The CDR3 spells CASRLDSSGANVLTF. Here the CDR3 DNA reads TGTGCCAGCAGATTGGACAGCTCTGGGGCCAACGTCCTGACTTTC. The rearrangement uses TRBV6-5 and TRBJ2-6, with a tentative D call TRBD1 (6 bases). Germline V gene data show CDR1 as MNHEY and CDR2 as SVGAGI. V was cut by 6 bases and J by 0 bases, with 9 bases left in between. The CDR3 is made up of 15 amino acids.

V gene TRBV18 combines with J gene TRBJ1-3, with 7 bases identical to TRBD1. Per germline, CDR1 KGHSH and CDR2 LQKENI. Unmatched junction bases numbered 5, after V lost 2 bases and J lost 1 base. The CDR3 is 16 residues long. The CDR3 nucleotides read TGTGCCAGCTCACCAAGCAGGGGGGAATCTGGAAACACCATATATTTT. Translating gives CASSPSRGESGNTIYF.

This rearrangement joins TRBV7-8 to TRBJ2-4; TRBD2 agrees at 11 bases. This CDR3 is 19 amino acids long. Germline values: CDR1 SGHVS, CDR2 FQNEAQ. V was clipped by 0 bases and J by 1 base; unmatched bases: 8. The CDR3 is CASSLARVAGGTAKNIQYF. CDR3 coding DNA: TGTGCCAGCAGCTTAGCGCGGGTAGCGGGAGGGACGGCCAAAAACATTCAGTACTTC.

This chain connects TRBV21-1 to TRBJ2-1. TRBV21-1 is recorded as a pseudogene. There are 18 residues in the CDR3. CDR3: CASSKATRTPSSYNEQFF. The CDR3 region has the DNA TGTGCCAGCAGCAAAGCGACGAGAACCCCGAGCTCCTACAATGAGCAGTTCTTC.

This chain connects TRBV29-1 to TRBJ1-4; D is uncertain. Between the trimmed V and J ends, which lost 4 bases and 7 bases, there was a span of 7 bases. Germline V gives CDR1 SQVTM, CDR2 ANQGSEA. The CDR3 is 11 residues long. The CDR3 sequence: CSVAEGEKLFF. CDR3 sequence (DNA): TGCAGCGTTGCCGAGGGTGAAAAACTGTTTTTT.

This chain links TRBV18 with TRBJ2-7; unclear D gene. Germline V gene data show CDR1 as KGHSH and CDR2 as LQKENI. The V gene lost 6 bases and the J gene lost 0 bases, with 18 bases spanning the gap. The CDR3 has 16 amino acids. The CDR3: CASSPDPPRSSYEQYF. The CDR3 DNA reads TGTGCCAGCTCCCCGGACCCACCTAGGAGCTCCTACGAGCAGTACTTC.

V usage is TRBV18 and J usage is TRBJ2-2; D possibly corresponds to TRBD2 (6 bases). The CDR3 totals 17 residues. V shed 2 bases and J shed 4 bases, with 17 bases lying between them. Germline V gene sequence: CDR1 KGHSH, CDR2 LQKENI. CDR3 nucleotides: TGTGCCAGCTCACCATTCGGGAAGTCAGCGGGCACCGGGGAGCTGTTTTTT. Amino acids: CASSPFGKSAGTGELFF.

This clone appeared a few times. V gene TRBV7-8 combines with J gene TRBJ2-7, with TRBD2 matching over 7 bases. The V and J ends lost 7 bases and 4 bases, in that order; junction bases with no gene match: 16. CDR3 size: 16 residues. CDR1 and CDR2 from the germline V gene are SGHVS and FQNEAQ. The CDR3 coding sequence is TGTGCCAGCACCCTCTGGGGGGGACCCTCTTCGTACGAGCAGTACTTC. The encoded protein is CASTLWGGPSSYEQYF.

In this sample, this clone turned up a few times. The V and J genes are TRBV6-5 and TRBJ1-1, with 7 bases fitting TRBD1. Germline CDR1 and CDR2: MNHEY and SVGAGI. V dropped 6 bases and J dropped 0; count of bases not matched to a gene: 4. The CDR3 has 14 amino acids. The CDR3 protein is CASRPGQMNTEAFF. Written as DNA, the CDR3 is TGTGCCAGCAGGCCGGGACAGATGAACACTGAAGCTTTCTTT.